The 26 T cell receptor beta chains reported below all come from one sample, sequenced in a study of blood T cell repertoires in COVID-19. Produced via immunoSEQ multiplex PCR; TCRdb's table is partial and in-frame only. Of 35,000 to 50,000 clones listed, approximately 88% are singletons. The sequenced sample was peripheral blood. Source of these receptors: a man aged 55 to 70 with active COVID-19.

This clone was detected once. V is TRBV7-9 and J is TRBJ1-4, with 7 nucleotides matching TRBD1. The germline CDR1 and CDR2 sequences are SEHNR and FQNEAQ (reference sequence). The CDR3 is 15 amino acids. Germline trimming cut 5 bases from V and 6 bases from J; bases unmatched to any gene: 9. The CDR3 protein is CASSQWAGGDEKLFF. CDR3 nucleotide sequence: TGTGCCAGCAGCCAGTGGGCAGGGGGAGATGAAAAACTGTTTTTT.

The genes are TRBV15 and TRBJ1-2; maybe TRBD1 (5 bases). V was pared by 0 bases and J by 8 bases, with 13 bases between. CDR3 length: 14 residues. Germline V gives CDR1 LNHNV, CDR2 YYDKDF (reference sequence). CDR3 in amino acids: CATSRERGTGGYTF. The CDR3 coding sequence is TGTGCCACCAGCAGAGAAAGAGGGACTGGCGGCTACACCTTC.

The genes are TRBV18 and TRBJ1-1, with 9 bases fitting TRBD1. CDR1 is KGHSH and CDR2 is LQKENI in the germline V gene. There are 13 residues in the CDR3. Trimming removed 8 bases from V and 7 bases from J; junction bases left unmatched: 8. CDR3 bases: TGTGCCAGCGCGGGACAGGGCGGTAGTGAAGCTTTCTTT. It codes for CASAGQGGSEAFF.

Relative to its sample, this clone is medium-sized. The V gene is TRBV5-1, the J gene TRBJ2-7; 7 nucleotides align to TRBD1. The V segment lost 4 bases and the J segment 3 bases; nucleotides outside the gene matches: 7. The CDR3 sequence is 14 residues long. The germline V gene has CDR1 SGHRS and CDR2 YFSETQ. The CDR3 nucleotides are TGCGCCAGCAGCCTACGACAGGGAAACTACGAGCAGTACTTC. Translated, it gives CASSLRQGNYEQYF. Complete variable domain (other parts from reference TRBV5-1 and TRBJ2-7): KAGVTQTPRYLIKTRGQQVTLSCSPISGHRSVSWYQQTPGQGLQFLFEYFSETQRNKGNFPGRFSGRQFSNSRSEMNVSTLELGDSALYLCASSLRQGNYEQYFGPGTRLTVT.

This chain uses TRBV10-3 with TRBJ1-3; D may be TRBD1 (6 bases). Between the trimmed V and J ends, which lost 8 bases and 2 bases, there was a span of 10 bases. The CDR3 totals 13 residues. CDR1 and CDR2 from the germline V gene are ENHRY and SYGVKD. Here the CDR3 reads CAIGQGPGNTIYF. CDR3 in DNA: TGTGCCATCGGGCAGGGGCCTGGAAACACCATATATTTT.

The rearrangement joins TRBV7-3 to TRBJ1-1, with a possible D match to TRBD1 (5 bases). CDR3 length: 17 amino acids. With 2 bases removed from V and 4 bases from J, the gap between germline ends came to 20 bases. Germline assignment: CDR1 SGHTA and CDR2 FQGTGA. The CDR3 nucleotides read TGTGCCAGCAGCTTATTAGGCAGGGTAGGTGGTACCACTGAAGCTTTCTTT. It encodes CASSLLGRVGGTTEAFF. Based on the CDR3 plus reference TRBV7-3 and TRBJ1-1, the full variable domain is GAGVSQTPSNKVTEKGKYVELRCDPISGHTALYWYRQSLGQGPEFLIYFQGTGAADDSGLPNDRFFAVRPEGSVSTLKIQRTERGDSAVYLCASSLLGRVGGTTEAFFGQGTRLTVV.

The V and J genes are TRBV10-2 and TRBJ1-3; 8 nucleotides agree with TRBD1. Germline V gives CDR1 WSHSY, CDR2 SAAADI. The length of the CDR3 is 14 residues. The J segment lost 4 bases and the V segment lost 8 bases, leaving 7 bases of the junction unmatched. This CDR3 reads CASGRGLDGNTIYF. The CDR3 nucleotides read TGCGCCAGCGGCAGGGGGCTAGACGGAAACACCATATATTTT.

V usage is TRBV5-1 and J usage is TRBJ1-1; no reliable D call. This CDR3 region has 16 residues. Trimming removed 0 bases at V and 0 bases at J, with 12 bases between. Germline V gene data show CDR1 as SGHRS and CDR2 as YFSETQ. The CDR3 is CASSLAGRGMNTEAFF. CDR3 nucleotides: TGCGCCAGCAGCTTGGCGGGAAGAGGTATGAACACTGAAGCTTTCTTT.

The CDR3 DNA is TGTGCCATCAGTCCCGGGCAGCGGGAGCCACACAATGAGCAGTTCTTC. Protein: CAISPGQREPHNEQFF. The V call is TRBV10-3, the J call TRBJ2-1; 8 bases are shared with TRBD2. The CDR3 spans 16 residues. Germline CDR1 ENHRY, CDR2 SYGVKD. The V segment lost 5 bases and the J segment 5 bases; nucleotides outside the gene matches: 11.

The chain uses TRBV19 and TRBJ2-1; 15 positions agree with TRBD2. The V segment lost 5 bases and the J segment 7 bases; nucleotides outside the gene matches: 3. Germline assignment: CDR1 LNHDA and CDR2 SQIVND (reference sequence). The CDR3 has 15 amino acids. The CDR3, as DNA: TGTGCCAGTAGTTGGGGACTAGCGGGGGGAAATGAGCAGTTCTTC. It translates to CASSWGLAGGNEQFF.

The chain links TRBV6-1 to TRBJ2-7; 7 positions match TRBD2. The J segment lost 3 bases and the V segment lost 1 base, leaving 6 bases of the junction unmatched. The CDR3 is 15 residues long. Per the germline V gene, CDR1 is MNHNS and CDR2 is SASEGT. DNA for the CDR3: TGTGCCAGCAGTGAAGGTTCGGGGGGTTTCTACGAGCAGTACTTC. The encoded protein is CASSEGSGGFYEQYF.

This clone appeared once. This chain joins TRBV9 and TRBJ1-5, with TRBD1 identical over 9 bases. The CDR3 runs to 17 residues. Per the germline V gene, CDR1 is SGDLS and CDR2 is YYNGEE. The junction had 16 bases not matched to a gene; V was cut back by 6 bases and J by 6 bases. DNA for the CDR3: TGTGCCAGCACCCCCCCCGGAGACAGGGGGATGTGTCAGCCCCAGCATTTT. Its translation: CASTPPGDRGMCQPQHF.

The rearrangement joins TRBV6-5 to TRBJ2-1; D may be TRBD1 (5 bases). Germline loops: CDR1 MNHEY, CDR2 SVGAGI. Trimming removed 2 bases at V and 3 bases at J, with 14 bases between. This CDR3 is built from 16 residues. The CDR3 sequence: CASSYGADQNYNEQFF. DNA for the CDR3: TGTGCCAGCAGTTACGGGGCGGACCAGAACTACAATGAGCAGTTCTTC.

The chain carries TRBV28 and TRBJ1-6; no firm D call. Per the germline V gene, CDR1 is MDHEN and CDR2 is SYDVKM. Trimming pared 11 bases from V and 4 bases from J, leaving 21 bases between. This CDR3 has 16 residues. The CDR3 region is CAGSTGIPSYNSPLHF. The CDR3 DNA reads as TGTGCCGGATCAACCGGGATTCCCAGTTATAATTCACCCCTCCACTTT.

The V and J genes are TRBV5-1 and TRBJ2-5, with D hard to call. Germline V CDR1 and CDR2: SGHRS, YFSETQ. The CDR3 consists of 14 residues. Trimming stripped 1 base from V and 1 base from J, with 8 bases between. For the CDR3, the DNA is TGCGCCAGCAGCTTGCAGGCCGCCCAAGAGACCCAGTACTTC. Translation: CASSLQAAQETQYF.

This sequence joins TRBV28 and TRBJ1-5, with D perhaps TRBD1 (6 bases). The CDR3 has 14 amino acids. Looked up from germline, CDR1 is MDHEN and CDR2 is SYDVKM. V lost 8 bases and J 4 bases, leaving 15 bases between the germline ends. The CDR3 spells CASQAGQRNQPQHF. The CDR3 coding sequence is TGTGCCAGCCAAGCCGGACAGAGGAATCAGCCCCAGCATTTT. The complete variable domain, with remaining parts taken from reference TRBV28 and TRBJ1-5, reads DVKVTQSSRYLVKRTGEKVFLECVQDMDHENMFWYRQDPGLGLRLIYFSYDVKMKEKGDIPEGYSVSREKKERFSLILESASTNQTSMYLCASQAGQRNQPQHFGDGTRLSIL.

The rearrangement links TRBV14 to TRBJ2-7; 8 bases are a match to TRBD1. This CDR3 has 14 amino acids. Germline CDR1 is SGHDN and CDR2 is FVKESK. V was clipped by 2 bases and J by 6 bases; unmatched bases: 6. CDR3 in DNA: TGTGCCAGCAGCCAATACAGGGGGTCCGGCGAGCAGTACTTC. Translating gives CASSQYRGSGEQYF. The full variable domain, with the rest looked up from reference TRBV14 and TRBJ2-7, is EAGVTQFPSHSVIEKGQTVTLRCDPISGHDNLYWYRRVMGKEIKFLLHFVKESKQDESGMPNNRFLAERTGGTYSTLKVQPAELEDSGVYFCASSQYRGSGEQYFGPGTRLTVT.

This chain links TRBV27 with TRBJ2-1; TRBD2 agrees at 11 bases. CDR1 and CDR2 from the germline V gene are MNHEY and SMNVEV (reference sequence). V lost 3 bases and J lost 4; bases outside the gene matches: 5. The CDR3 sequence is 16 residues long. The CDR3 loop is CASSFSGRVVYNEQFF. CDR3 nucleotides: TGTGCCAGCAGTTTTAGCGGGAGGGTCGTTTACAATGAGCAGTTCTTC.

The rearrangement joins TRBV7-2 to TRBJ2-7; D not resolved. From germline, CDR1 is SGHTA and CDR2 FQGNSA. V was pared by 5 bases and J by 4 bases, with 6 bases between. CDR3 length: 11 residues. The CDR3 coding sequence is TGTGCCAGCAGCGAGAAATACGAGCAGTACTTC. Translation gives CASSEKYEQYF.

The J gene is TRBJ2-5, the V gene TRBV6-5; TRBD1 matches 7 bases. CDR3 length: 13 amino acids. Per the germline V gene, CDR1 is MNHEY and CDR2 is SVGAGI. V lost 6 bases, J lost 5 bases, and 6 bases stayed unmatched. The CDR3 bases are TGTGCCAGCAGGAAAGGGGGCGGCGAGACCCAGTACTTC. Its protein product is CASRKGGGETQYF.

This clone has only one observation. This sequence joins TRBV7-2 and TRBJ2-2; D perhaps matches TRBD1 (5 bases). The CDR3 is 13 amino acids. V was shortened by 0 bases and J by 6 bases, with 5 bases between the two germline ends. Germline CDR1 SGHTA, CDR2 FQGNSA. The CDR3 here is CASSLAGPGELFF. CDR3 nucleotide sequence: TGTGCCAGCAGCTTAGCGGGGCCCGGGGAGCTGTTTTTT.

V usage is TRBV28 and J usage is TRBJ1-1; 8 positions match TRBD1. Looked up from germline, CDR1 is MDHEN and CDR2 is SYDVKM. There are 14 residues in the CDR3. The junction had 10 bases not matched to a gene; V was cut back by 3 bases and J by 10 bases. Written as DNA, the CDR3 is TGTGCCAGCAGTTTTCCCGGACAGGGTTTGTTAGCTTTCTTT. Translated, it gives CASSFPGQGLLAFF.

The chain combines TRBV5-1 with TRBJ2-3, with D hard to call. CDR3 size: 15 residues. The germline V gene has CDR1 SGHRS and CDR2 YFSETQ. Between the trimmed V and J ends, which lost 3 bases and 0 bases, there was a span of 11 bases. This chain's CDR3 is CASSSSDSSTDTQYF. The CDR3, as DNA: TGCGCCAGCAGCTCGTCAGATTCTAGCACAGATACGCAGTATTTT. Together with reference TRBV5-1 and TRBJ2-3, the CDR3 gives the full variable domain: KAGVTQTPRYLIKTRGQQVTLSCSPISGHRSVSWYQQTPGQGLQFLFEYFSETQRNKGNFPGRFSGRQFSNSRSEMNVSTLELGDSALYLCASSSSDSSTDTQYFGPGTRLTVL.

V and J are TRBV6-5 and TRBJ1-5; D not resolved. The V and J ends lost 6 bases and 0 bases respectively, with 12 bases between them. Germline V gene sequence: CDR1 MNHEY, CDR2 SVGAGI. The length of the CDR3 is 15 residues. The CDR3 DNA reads TGTGCCAGCAGCGCAGGCGCCGTTAGCAATCAGCCCCAGCATTTT. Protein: CASSAGAVSNQPQHF.

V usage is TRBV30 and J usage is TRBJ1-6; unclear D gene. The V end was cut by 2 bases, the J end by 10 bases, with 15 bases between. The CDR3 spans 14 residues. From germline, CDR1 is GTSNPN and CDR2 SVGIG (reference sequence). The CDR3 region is CAWSLGNLRSPLHF. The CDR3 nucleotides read TGTGCCTGGAGTCTAGGAAACTTAAGGTCACCCCTCCACTTT. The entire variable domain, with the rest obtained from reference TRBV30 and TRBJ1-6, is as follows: SQTIHQWPATLVQPVGSPLSLECTVEGTSNPNLYWYRQAAGRGLQLLFYSVGIGQISSEVPQNLSASRPQDRQFILSSKKLLLSDSGFYLCAWSLGNLRSPLHFGNGTRLTVT.

The CDR3 sequence: CASSSLKEYRPNTEAFF. In DNA form, the CDR3 reads TGTGCCAGCAGTTCCTTGAAGGAGTACCGACCGAACACTGAAGCTTTCTTT. The gene calls are TRBV27 and TRBJ1-1; D gene uncertain. Trimming removed 4 bases from V and 1 base from J, with 19 bases in between. This CDR3 contains 17 residues. Germline values: CDR1 MNHEY, CDR2 SMNVEV (reference sequence).